The 29 T cell receptor beta chains below come from one sample, sequenced in a study of blood T cell repertoires in COVID-19. The assay was immunoSEQ multiplex PCR, and TCRdb's table has in-frame clones only and misses some. The sample consists of some 350,000 clones, more than 75% of them appearing once. Sample: peripheral blood. Source of these receptors: a human donor in a cohort sampled during active COVID-19.

The V call is TRBV11-3, the J call TRBJ2-1; 7 nucleotides line up with TRBD2. CDR1 SGHNT and CDR2 YENEEA come from the germline V gene. The CDR3 spans 13 residues. The V segment lost 4 bases and the J segment 5 bases; nucleotides outside the gene matches: 2. CDR3 bases: TGTGCCAGCAGCTCGGGGGGAAACAATGAGCAGTTCTTC. Translation: CASSSGGNNEQFF. Filled out from reference TRBV11-3 and TRBJ2-1, the complete variable domain reads EAGVVQSPRYKIIEKKQPVAFWCNPISGHNTLYWYLQNLGQGPELLIRYENEEAVDDSQLPKDRFSAERLKGVDSTLKIQPAELGDSAVYLCASSSGGNNEQFFGPGTRLTVL.

V usage is TRBV5-6 and J usage is TRBJ2-1, with D perhaps TRBD1 (6 bases). Trimming removed 4 bases from V and 8 bases from J, with 13 bases in between. The CDR3 has 13 residues. Germline values: CDR1 SGHDT, CDR2 YYEEEE. The CDR3 reads CASSPDRIHEQFF. CDR3 in DNA: TGTGCCAGCAGCCCGGACAGAATCCATGAGCAGTTCTTC. Using reference TRBV5-6 and TRBJ2-1 for the parts outside the CDR3, the full variable domain is DAGVTQSPTHLIKTRGQQVTLRCSPKSGHDTVSWYQQALGQGPQFIFQYYEEEERQRGNFPDRFSGHQFPNYSSELNVNALLLGDSALYLCASSPDRIHEQFFGPGTRLTVL.

The chain is built from TRBV20-1 and TRBJ2-7; no firm D call. Germline V gene lookup returns CDR1 DFQATT and CDR2 SNEGSKA (reference sequence). The V and J ends lost 4 bases and 0 bases respectively, with 4 bases between them. CDR3 length: 11 residues. CDR3 amino acids: CSAMRSYEQYF. In DNA form, the CDR3 reads TGCAGTGCTATGCGCTCCTACGAGCAGTACTTC.

Note on this clone: Within the sample, other DNA sequences also encode this same CDR3. V gene TRBV19 combines with J gene TRBJ1-2; unclear D gene. The V end was cut by 2 bases, the J end by 1 base, with 5 bases between. Germline V CDR1 and CDR2: LNHDA, SQIVND (reference sequence). The CDR3 length is 13 residues. CDR3 in DNA: TGTGCCAGTAGTATAACGGTTAACTATGGCTACACCTTC. Translated, it gives CASSITVNYGYTF.

J is TRBJ2-7 and V is TRBV6-1, with 10 bases that match TRBD2. Germline V lookup: CDR1 MNHNS, CDR2 SASEGT. Losses at the gene ends were 2 bases for V and 1 base for J; bases not matched to a gene: 8. CDR3 size: 17 residues. The CDR3 sequence: CASSEWISGGPSYEQYF. CDR3 coding DNA: TGTGCCAGCAGTGAATGGATTAGCGGGGGGCCATCCTACGAGCAGTACTTC.

The chain combines TRBV12-3 or TRBV12-4 with TRBJ2-7; D is unclear. The V end lost 1 base, the J end lost 3 bases, and 7 bases lay between the germline ends. The CDR3 is 13 residues long. Written as DNA, the CDR3 is TGTGCCAGCAGTTTAGGGTCCGGCTACGAGCAGTACTTC. This codes for CASSLGSGYEQYF.

The rearrangement uses TRBV6-1 and TRBJ1-1; D gene uncertain. The V and J ends lost 1 base and 1 base respectively, with 7 bases between them. Germline CDR1 MNHNS, CDR2 SASEGT. The CDR3 extends over 14 amino acids. The CDR3 DNA is TGTGCCAGCAGTGAAGATCACAGGAACACTGAAGCTTTCTTT. Translating it yields CASSEDHRNTEAFF.

CDR3: CASSQAWTGTGANVLTF. CDR3 bases: TGTGCCAGCAGCCAAGCCTGGACAGGGACTGGGGCCAACGTCCTGACTTTC. The chain combines TRBV3-1 (or the pseudogene TRBV3-2) with TRBJ2-6; 8 nucleotides line up with TRBD1. Germline V lookup: CDR1 LGHDT, CDR2 YNNKEL (reference sequence). V lost 1 base, J lost 2 bases, and 4 bases stayed unmatched. The CDR3 runs to 17 residues.

V is TRBV19 and J is TRBJ1-5; 9 bases align to TRBD1. The CDR3 covers 13 residues. J lost 7 bases, V lost 7 bases, and 5 bases had no gene match. Germline loops: CDR1 LNHDA, CDR2 SQIVND (reference sequence). The CDR3 spells CASKGQGDQPQHF. The CDR3 DNA reads TGTGCCAGTAAGGGACAGGGCGACCAGCCCCAGCATTTT.

The V call is TRBV3-1 (or the pseudogene TRBV3-2), the J call TRBJ2-5, with TRBD1 matching over 7 bases. The CDR3 is made up of 15 amino acids. V dropped 1 base and J dropped 5; count of bases not matched to a gene: 7. Germline CDR1 reads LGHDT; CDR2 reads YNNKEL (reference sequence). CDR3 sequence reads: CASSQGPGGRETQYF. The CDR3 DNA follows: TGTGCCAGCAGCCAAGGCCCAGGGGGTAGGGAGACCCAGTACTTC.

The chain has TRBV27 and TRBJ2-1, with D perhaps TRBD2 (6 bases). V was cut by 3 bases and J by 5 bases, with 20 bases left in between. The CDR3 length is 17 residues. Germline lookup yields CDR1 MNHEY and CDR2 SMNVEV (reference sequence). CDR3 region: CASSLSTSKGFDNEQFF. The CDR3 DNA sequence: TGTGCCAGCAGTTTGTCAACTAGCAAGGGGTTCGACAATGAGCAGTTCTTC.

This chain connects TRBV20-1 to TRBJ2-7; D is uncertain. The ends were cut back, 2 bases at V and 4 bases at J, with 6 bases in the middle. The CDR3 runs 11 residues. Germline loops: CDR1 DFQATT, CDR2 SNEGSKA (reference sequence). CDR3: CSARSTYEQYF. The CDR3 bases are TGCAGTGCTAGATCCACTTACGAGCAGTACTTC.

The chain employs TRBV6-2 or TRBV6-3 and TRBJ2-7, with 8 bases lining up with TRBD2. This CDR3 contains 14 residues. Looked up from germline, CDR1 is MNHEY and CDR2 is SVGEGT. V gave up 4 bases and J gave up 4 bases; unmatched junction bases: 6. CDR3 sequence (DNA): TGTGCCAGCAGTTTGTACGGGAGGGCGTACGAGCAGTACTTC. Its translation is CASSLYGRAYEQYF.

With regard to this clone: An end of the junction does not agree with germline; a read error may underlie this. V gene TRBV10-3 combines with J gene TRBJ2-3; 16 positions match TRBD2. Germline V gene sequence: CDR1 ENHRY, CDR2 SYGVKD. CDR3 length: 15 amino acids. The CDR3 DNA sequence: TGCGAGGGACTAGCGGGGGGGACTAGCACAGATACGCAGTATTTT. Encoded protein: CEGLAGGTSTDTQYF.

This clone has just a few counts. The chain employs TRBV5-6 and TRBJ1-6, with a weak D call TRBD1 (6 bases). The CDR3 has 15 amino acids. The germline V and J ends were trimmed by 3 bases and 1 base, with 8 bases remaining between them. CDR1 and CDR2 from the germline V gene are SGHDT and YYEEEE. The CDR3 reads CASSSRGSYNSPLHF. The CDR3 nucleotides read TGTGCCAGCAGCTCTAGGGGGTCCTATAATTCACCCCTCCACTTT. Variable domain in full (rest from reference TRBV5-6 and TRBJ1-6): DAGVTQSPTHLIKTRGQQVTLRCSPKSGHDTVSWYQQALGQGPQFIFQYYEEEERQRGNFPDRFSGHQFPNYSSELNVNALLLGDSALYLCASSSRGSYNSPLHFGNGTRLTVT.

This clone was observed a few times. This CDR3 reads CASSLAREDTIYF. For the CDR3, the DNA is TGCGCCAGCAGCTTGGCCCGTGAGGACACCATATATTTT. The chain is built from TRBV5-1 and TRBJ1-3; D is ambiguous. V lost 0 bases and J 8 bases, leaving 9 bases between the germline ends. Germline CDR1 reads SGHRS; CDR2 reads YFSETQ. The length of the CDR3 is 13 residues.

In its sample, this clone was seen once. This rearrangement joins TRBV6-1 to TRBJ1-6; the D gene is possibly TRBD1 (5 bases). Germline-derived CDR1 and CDR2 are MNHNS and SASEGT. The length of the CDR3 is 16 residues. Trimming pared 4 bases from V and 4 bases from J, leaving 14 bases between. CDR3 residues: CASSVQGVAYNSPLHF. The CDR3 nucleotides are TGTGCCAGCAGTGTTCAGGGCGTTGCTTATAATTCACCCCTCCACTTT.

The chain is built from TRBV29-1 and TRBJ2-1, with D tentatively TRBD1 (6 bases). CDR1 and CDR2 (germline): SQVTM, ANQGSEA. Trimming removed 7 bases from V and 7 bases from J, with 17 bases in between. This CDR3 comprises 13 residues. The CDR3 nucleotides are TGCAGCGATCGAACAGGGAGAGGAAATGAGCAGTTCTTC. It translates to CSDRTGRGNEQFF.

V usage is TRBV5-1 and J usage is TRBJ2-3; unclear D gene. This CDR3 is built from 12 residues. Germline CDR1 reads SGHRS; CDR2 reads YFSETQ. V was clipped by 7 bases and J by 0 bases, with 6 bases between them. The CDR3 bases are TGCGCCAGCTACAGAAGCACAGATACGCAGTATTTT. It specifies CASYRSTDTQYF.

The chain uses TRBV15 and TRBJ1-2, with D tentatively TRBD1 (5 bases). Looked up from germline, CDR1 is LNHNV and CDR2 is YYDKDF (reference sequence). Trimming cost V 1 base and J 0 bases, with 12 bases left between them. The CDR3 has 16 amino acids. The CDR3 coding sequence is TGTGCCACCAGCAGAGGGTTAGCGGGACCTAACTATGGCTACACCTTC. Translation: CATSRGLAGPNYGYTF.

The chain uses TRBV19 and TRBJ2-5, with 14 bases matching TRBD2. Unmatched junction bases numbered 6, after V lost 4 bases and J lost 5 bases. The CDR3 runs to 16 residues. Germline V CDR1 and CDR2: LNHDA, SQIVND (reference sequence). CDR3 bases: TGTGCCAGTAGTACCGGACTAGCGGGAGGCCGCGAGACCCAGTACTTC. This codes for CASSTGLAGGRETQYF.

V is TRBV9 and J is TRBJ2-7; tentative D call: TRBD1 (6 bases). V was clipped by 0 bases and J by 6 bases, with 16 bases between them. This CDR3 contains 15 residues. In germline, CDR1 is SGDLS, CDR2 YYNGEE. CDR3 DNA: TGTGCCAGCAGCGTAGGGACAGATAGCTTGGGCGAGCAGTACTTC. It specifies CASSVGTDSLGEQYF. Variable domain in full (rest from reference TRBV9 and TRBJ2-7): DSGVTQTPKHLITATGQRVTLRCSPRSGDLSVYWYQQSLDQGLQFLIQYYNGEERAKGNILERFSAQQFPDLHSELNLSSLELGDSALYFCASSVGTDSLGEQYFGPGTRLTVT.

This clone was observed a handful of times. V gene TRBV20-1 combines with J gene TRBJ1-2, with D unclear. The V end lost 5 bases, the J end lost 7 bases, and 11 bases lay between the germline ends. CDR1 is DFQATT and CDR2 is SNEGSKA in the germline V gene (reference sequence). The CDR3 totals 11 residues. Here the CDR3 reads CSAGERLGYTF. DNA of the CDR3: TGCAGTGCTGGGGAGCGTCTTGGCTACACCTTC.

J is TRBJ2-6 and V is TRBV4-2; 9 nucleotides align to TRBD2. Per germline, CDR1 LGHNA and CDR2 YNFKEQ. The V and J ends lost 2 bases and 4 bases, in that order; junction bases with no gene match: 15. CDR3 length equals 20 residues. CDR3: CASSQSLGIAGVPGANVLTF. The DNA for the CDR3 is TGTGCCAGCAGCCAAAGTCTTGGGATAGCGGGAGTCCCCGGGGCCAACGTCCTGACTTTC.

This rearrangement joins TRBV15 to TRBJ2-1; 9 bases agree with TRBD2. Germline CDR1 is LNHNV and CDR2 is YYDKDF (reference sequence). The ends lost 3 bases at V and 8 bases at J; junction bases unmatched: 5. This CDR3 has 14 amino acids. In DNA, the CDR3 is TGTGCCACCAGCAGGGGACTAGCTTTCGATGAGCAGTTCTTC. Protein product: CATSRGLAFDEQFF.

In nucleotides, the CDR3 is TGCAGCGCCATGGAGGGAAGCACTGAAGCTTTCTTT. Translation: CSAMEGSTEAFF. The chain combines TRBV29-1 with TRBJ1-1; no definite D call. From germline, CDR1 is SQVTM and CDR2 ANQGSEA. Trimming shortened V by 7 bases and J by 4 bases, and 13 bases separated the two germline ends. The CDR3 totals 12 residues.

This clone was recorded once. The V call is TRBV19, the J call TRBJ1-2, with TRBD1 identical over 7 bases. In germline, CDR1 is LNHDA, CDR2 SQIVND (reference sequence). With 9 bases clipped from V and 4 bases from J, the junction kept 5 bases outside the gene matches. The CDR3 is made up of 12 amino acids. The CDR3 DNA is TGTGCCAGCTGTGACAGGGCCTATGGCTACACCTTC. Translating it yields CASCDRAYGYTF.

V usage is TRBV6-6 and J usage is TRBJ1-2; D remains ambiguous. The V and J ends lost 6 bases and 2 bases respectively, with 7 bases between them. CDR1 MNHNY and CDR2 SVGAGI come from the germline V gene (reference sequence). This CDR3 has 12 amino acids. For the CDR3, the DNA is TGTGCCAGCAGCCCCCCGAACTATGGCTACACCTTC. The encoded protein is CASSPPNYGYTF.

The gene calls are TRBV6-4 and TRBJ1-1; maybe TRBD1 (6 bases). V was trimmed by 2 bases and J by 0 bases, leaving 7 bases between them. The CDR3 is 14 residues long. Germline loops: CDR1 MRHNA, CDR2 SNTAGT. CDR3 sequence: CASSDEGVNTEAFF. The CDR3 bases are TGTGCCAGCAGTGACGAGGGGGTGAACACTGAAGCTTTCTTT.